In its sample, the clone carrying this T cell receptor (beta chain) was seen many times. Its antigen is undetermined. The sample belongs to a study of neurological immune-mediated disorders. Whole-study results and caveats: Across subjects, no CDR3 amino acid sequence appeared in expanded clones of more than one subject, a finding that suggested private repertoires in all groups.

V was clipped by 4 bases and J by 3 bases, with 19 bases between them. This CDR3 region has 16 residues. Germline CDR1 reads DFQATT; CDR2 reads SNEGSKA (reference sequence). TCRdb processed the 5' RACE reads anew with MiXCR; each CDR3 protein has one entry. This table holds tens of thousands of distinct CDR3 sequences, over 8.5% found once. Time point meaning: longitudinal time-point 1 (baseline). The unsorted libraries originated from 2 million PBMCs that had been stored at -80 C. The receptor was derived from a male donor with HTLV-1-associated myelopathy (HAM/TSP). The specimen was PBMCs. V usage is TRBV20-1 and J usage is TRBJ1-5; D might be TRBD1 (5 bases). CDR3 nucleotides: TGCAGTGCTACCCCGGGGACGGGGATCGACAATCAGCCCCAGCATTTT. It translates to CSATPGTGIDNQPQHF.